This TCR beta chain was found in a study of T cell responses to AZD1222 COVID-19 vaccine. Study conclusions and caveats: Donor demographics were predominantly white British with a female majority; clonal diversity may be underestimated.

Notes on this clone: The antigen is unknown.

The CDR3 consists of 13 residues. CDR1 SNHLY and CDR2 FYNNEI come from the germline V gene. The junction had 2 bases not matched to a gene; V was cut back by 3 bases and J by 3 bases. Assay: immunoSEQ multiplex PCR; the TCRdb copy retains only in-frame clones and omits some. The table shows 85,000 to 130,000 clones, with roughly 92% occurring only once. The chain is built from TRBV2 and TRBJ2-7, with TRBD1 matching 7 bases. The sequenced sample was peripheral blood, obtained on day 0 of AZD1222 vaccination. This TCR was sampled from an adult in good health. CDR3 amino acids: CASSEGQSYEQYF. CDR3 nucleotide sequence: TGTGCCAGCAGTGAGGGACAGAGCTACGAGCAGTACTTC.